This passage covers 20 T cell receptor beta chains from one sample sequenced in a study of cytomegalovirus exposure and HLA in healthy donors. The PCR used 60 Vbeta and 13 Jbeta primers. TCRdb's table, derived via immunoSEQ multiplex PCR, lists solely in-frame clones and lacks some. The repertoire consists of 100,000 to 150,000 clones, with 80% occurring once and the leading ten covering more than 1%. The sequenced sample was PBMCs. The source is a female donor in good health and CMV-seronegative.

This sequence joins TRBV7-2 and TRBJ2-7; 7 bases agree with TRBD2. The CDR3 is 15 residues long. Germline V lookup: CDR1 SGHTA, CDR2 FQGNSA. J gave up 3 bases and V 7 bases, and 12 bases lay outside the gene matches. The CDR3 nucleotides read TGTGCCAGCACCCGCCGCGGCGGGGGTCACTACGAGCAGTACTTC. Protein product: CASTRRGGGHYEQYF.

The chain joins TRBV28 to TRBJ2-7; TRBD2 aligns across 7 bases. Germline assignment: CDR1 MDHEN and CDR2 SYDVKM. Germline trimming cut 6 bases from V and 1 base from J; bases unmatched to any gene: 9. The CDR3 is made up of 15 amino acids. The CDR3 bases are TGTGCCAGCAGCCCGGCGGGAGCCGGTTCCTACGAGCAGTACTTC. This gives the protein CASSPAGAGSYEQYF.

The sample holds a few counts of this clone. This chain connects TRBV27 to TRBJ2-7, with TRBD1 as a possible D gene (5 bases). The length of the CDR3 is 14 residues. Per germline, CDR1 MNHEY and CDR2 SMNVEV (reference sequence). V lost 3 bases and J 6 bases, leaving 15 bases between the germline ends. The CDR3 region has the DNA TGTGCCAGCAGTTTGGGGCAGTTCGGATCCGAGCAGTACTTC. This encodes CASSLGQFGSEQYF.

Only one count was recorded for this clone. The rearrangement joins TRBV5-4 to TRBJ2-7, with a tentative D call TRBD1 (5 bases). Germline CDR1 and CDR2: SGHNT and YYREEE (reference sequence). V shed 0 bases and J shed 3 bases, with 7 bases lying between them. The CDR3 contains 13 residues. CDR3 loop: CASSLGQRYEQYF. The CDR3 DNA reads TGTGCCAGCAGCTTGGGACAGCGCTACGAGCAGTACTTC. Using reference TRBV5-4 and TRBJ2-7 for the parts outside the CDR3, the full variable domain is ETGVTQSPTHLIKTRGQQVTLRCSSQSGHNTVSWYQQALGQGPQFIFQYYREEENGRGNFPPRFSGLQFPNYSSELNVNALELDDSALYLCASSLGQRYEQYFGPGTRLTVT.

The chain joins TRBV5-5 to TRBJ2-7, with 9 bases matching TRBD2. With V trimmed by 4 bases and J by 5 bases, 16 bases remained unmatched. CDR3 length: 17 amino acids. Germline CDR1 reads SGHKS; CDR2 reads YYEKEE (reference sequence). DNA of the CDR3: TGTGCCAGCAGCGTAGGGACCCTAGCGGGAAATCCCCACGAGCAGTACTTC. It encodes CASSVGTLAGNPHEQYF.

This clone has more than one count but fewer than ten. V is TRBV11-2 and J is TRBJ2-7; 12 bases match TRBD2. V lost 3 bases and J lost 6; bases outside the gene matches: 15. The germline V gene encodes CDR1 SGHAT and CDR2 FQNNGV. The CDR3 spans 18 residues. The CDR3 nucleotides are TGTGCCAGCAGCTTTGCCAACCCCAGGACTAGCGGGACCGGCGAGCAGTACTTC. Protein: CASSFANPRTSGTGEQYF.

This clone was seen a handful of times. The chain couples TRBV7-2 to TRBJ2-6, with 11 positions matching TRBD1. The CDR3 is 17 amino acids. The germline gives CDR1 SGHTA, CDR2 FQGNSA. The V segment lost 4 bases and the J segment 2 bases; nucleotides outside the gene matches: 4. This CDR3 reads CASSWGQGGAGANVLTF. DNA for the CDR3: TGTGCCAGCAGCTGGGGACAGGGGGGGGCTGGGGCCAACGTCCTGACTTTC.

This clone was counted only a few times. The CDR3 coding sequence is TGTGCCATCAGTGATGCGATACTATCTAGCACAGATACGCAGTATTTT. Protein sequence: CAISDAILSSTDTQYF. J is TRBJ2-3 and V is TRBV10-3; no definite D call. CDR3 length: 16 amino acids. Germline V gene data show CDR1 as ENHRY and CDR2 as SYGVKD. The V and J ends lost 3 bases and 0 bases respectively, with 13 bases between them.

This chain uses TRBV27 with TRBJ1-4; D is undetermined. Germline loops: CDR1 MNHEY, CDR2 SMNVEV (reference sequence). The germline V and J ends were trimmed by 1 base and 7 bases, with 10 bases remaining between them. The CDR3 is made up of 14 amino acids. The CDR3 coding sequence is TGTGCCAGCAGTTTATTCTTCGCGGGTGAAAAACTGTTTTTT. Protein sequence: CASSLFFAGEKLFF.

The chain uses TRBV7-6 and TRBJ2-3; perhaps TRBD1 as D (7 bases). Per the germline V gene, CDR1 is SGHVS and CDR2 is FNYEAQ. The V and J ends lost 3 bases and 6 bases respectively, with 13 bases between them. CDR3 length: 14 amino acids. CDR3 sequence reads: CASSFSPGGDTQYF. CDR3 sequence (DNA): TGTGCCAGCAGCTTTTCCCCAGGGGGGGATACGCAGTATTTT.

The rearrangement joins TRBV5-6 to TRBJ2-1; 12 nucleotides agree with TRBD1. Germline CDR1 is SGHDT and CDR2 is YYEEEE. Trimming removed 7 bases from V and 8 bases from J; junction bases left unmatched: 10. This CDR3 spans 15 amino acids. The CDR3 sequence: CASGLGDRGLDEQFF. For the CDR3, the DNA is TGTGCCAGCGGGCTGGGGGACAGGGGGCTTGATGAGCAGTTCTTC.

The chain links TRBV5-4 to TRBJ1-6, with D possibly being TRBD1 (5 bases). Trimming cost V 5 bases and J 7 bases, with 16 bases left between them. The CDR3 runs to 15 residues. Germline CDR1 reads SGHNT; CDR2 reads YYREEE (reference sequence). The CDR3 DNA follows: TGTGCCAGCAGTCGGGGGAGGGGCCAGAATTCACCCCTCCACTTT. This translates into CASSRGRGQNSPLHF.

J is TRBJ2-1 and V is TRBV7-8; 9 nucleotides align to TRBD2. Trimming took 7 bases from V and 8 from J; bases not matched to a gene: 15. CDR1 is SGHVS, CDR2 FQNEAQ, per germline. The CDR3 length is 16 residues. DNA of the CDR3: TGTGCCAGCAACCCATGGACAGCGGGAGGTCTCGATGAGCAGTTCTTC. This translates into CASNPWTAGGLDEQFF.

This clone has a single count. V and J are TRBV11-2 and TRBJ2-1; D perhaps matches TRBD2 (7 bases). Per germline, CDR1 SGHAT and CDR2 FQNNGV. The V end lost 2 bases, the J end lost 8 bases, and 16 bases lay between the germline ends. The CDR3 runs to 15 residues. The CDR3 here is CASSLIGGGLDEQFF. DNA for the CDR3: TGTGCCAGCAGCTTAATAGGGGGGGGCCTCGATGAGCAGTTCTTC.

The CDR3 region has the DNA TGTGCCAGCAGTTCAGGGGGCGTCGGTCACGCTTTCTTT. It codes for CASSSGGVGHAFF. This chain uses TRBV27 with TRBJ1-1; TRBD1 matches 8 bases. Germline CDR1 MNHEY, CDR2 SMNVEV (reference sequence). This CDR3 is 13 amino acids long. Trimming cost V 4 bases and J 11 bases; bases outside gene matches: 9.

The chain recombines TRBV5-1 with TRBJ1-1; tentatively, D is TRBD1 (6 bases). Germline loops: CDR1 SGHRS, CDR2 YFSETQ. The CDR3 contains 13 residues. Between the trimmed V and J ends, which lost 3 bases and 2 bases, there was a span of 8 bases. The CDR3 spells CASSYRENTEAFF. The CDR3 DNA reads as TGCGCCAGCAGCTACAGGGAAAACACTGAAGCTTTCTTT.

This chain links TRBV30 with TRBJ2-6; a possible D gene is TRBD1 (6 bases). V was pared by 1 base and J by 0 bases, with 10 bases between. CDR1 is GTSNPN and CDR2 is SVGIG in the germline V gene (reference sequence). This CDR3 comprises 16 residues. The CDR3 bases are TGTGCCTGGAGTGGGGGGCGTACCTCTGGGGCCAACGTCCTGACTTTC. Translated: CAWSGGRTSGANVLTF.

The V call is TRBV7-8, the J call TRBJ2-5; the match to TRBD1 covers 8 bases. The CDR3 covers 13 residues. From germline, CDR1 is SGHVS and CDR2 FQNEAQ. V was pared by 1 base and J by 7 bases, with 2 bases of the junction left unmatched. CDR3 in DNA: TGTGCCAGCAGCTTAGGGCAGGGGGCGACCCAGTACTTC. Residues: CASSLGQGATQYF.

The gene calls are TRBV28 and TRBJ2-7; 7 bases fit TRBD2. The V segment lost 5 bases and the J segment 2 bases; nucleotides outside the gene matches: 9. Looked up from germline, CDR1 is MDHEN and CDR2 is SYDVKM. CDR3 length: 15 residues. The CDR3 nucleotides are TGTGCCAGCAGTGGGCCTCTAGCGGTCACCTACGAGCAGTACTTC. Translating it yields CASSGPLAVTYEQYF.

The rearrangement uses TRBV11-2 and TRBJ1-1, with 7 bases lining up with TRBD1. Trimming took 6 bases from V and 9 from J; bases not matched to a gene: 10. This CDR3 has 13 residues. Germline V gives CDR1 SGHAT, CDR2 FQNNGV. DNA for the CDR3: TGTGCCAGCAGTCTCAGCAGGACAGGTCAAGCTTTCTTT. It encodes CASSLSRTGQAFF.